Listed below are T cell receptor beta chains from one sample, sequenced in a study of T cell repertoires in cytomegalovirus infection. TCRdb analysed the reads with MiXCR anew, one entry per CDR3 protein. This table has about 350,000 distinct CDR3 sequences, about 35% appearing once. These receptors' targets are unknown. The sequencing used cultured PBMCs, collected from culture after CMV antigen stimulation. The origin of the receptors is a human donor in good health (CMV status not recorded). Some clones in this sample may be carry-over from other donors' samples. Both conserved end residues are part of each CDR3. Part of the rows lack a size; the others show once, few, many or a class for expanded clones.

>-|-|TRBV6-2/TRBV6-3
CASSYSRGETQYF
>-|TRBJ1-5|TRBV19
CASSSSGQGSQPQHF
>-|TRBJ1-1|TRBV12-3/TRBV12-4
CASSLRHGNTEAFF
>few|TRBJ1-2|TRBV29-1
CSVRPGQTRGYTF
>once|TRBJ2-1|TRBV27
CASSWQASSYNEQFF
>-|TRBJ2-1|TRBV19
CASQVAGSSYNEQFF
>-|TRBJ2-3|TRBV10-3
CAIREGGSSTDTQYF
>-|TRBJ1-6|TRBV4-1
CASSQDYTGAFRDSYNSPLHF
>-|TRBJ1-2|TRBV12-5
CASPQAYYGYTF
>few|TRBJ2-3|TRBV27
CASSLGGIDTDTQYF
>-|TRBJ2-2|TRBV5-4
CASSLGSSDTGELFF
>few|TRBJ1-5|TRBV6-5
CASSGQQGTGQPQHF
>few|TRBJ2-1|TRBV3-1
CAAGLAGESGEQFF
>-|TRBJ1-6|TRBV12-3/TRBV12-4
CASSFGQGFNSPLHF
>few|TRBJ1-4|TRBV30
CAWSVRRDAATNEKLFF
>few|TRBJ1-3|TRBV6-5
CASSYNTGTASGNTIYF
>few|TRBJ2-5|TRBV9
CASSDDRYQETQYF
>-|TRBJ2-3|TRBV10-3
CAISESDWSSGGDTQYF
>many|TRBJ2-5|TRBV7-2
CASSLSLGGGRTQETQYF
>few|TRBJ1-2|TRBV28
CASSENMGRQANYGYTF
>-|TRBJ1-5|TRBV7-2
CASSSSGRGEQPQHF
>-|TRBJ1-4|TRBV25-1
CASSESSGGTNEKLFF
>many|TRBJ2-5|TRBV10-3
CAISELAIFFQETQYF
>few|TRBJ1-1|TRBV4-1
CASSQGGGYTEAFF